This T cell receptor (beta chain) was sequenced for a study of T-cell reconstitution after alpha-beta-depleted transplantation in children. Ten or more counts support this clonotype. A TCRbeta library incorporating unique molecular identifiers was prepared. TCRdb analysed the PCR reads with MiXCR anew, one entry per CDR3 protein. This sample has a few hundred thousand distinct CDR3 sequences, with approximately 9.7% found just once. This sequence was found in a human donor who donated a stem cell graft to a child with SCID. The sample consisted of PBMCs from the stem cell graft donor, taken from the stem cell graft.

The CDR3, as DNA: TGCGCCAGCAGCTTGGCGGTGGGACGGCATAACACTGAAGCTTTCTTT. Translated: CASSLAVGRHNTEAFF. V gene TRBV5-1 combines with J gene TRBJ1-1; a weak D match, TRBD1 (5 bases). Germline CDR1 and CDR2: SGHRS and YFSETQ. Trimming cost V 0 bases and J 2 bases, with 14 bases left between them. The CDR3 length is 16 residues.